This note documents a single TCR beta chain sequence. V shed 4 bases, J shed 4 bases, and the junction held 6 bases outside the gene matches. Germline CDR1 reads MNHEY; CDR2 reads SVGAGI. This CDR3 has 14 residues. These data are taken from a study of blood T cell repertoires in COVID-19. As for the study in general: Both acute and convalescent COVID-19 samples were obtained from the United States, Italy and Spain. In each case, the material was cDNA or gDNA derived from T cells, B-cell-depleted T cells, or PBMCs.

Original analysis: Reference gene primers were amplified, and this amplification served to estimate nucleated cell counts. TCRdb's copy holds only in-frame clones and misses some; the assay was immunoSEQ multiplex PCR. D and trimming come from the DNA, and the V and J calls and clone size come from that table. The top ten hold 3.6% of the sample, which has hundreds of thousands of clones, roughly 84% seen once. Sequencing input: peripheral blood. V usage is TRBV6-5 and J usage is TRBJ1-1; 7 bases are shared with TRBD1. The source of this sequence is an elderly woman with acute or convalescent COVID-19. The DNA of the CDR3 is TGTGCCAGCAGTTCCGGGACAGCTTTCACTGAAGCTTTCTTT. This sequence encodes CASSSGTAFTEAFF.